This TCR beta chain was profiled in a study of cytomegalovirus exposure and HLA in healthy donors. Points from the study as a whole: HLA alleles showed associations with some 17,000 TCR beta sequences in a later analysis, at a 0.05 false discovery rate. Across donors, most TCRs were seen rarely, yet some public ones were widespread. The number of N-insertions in an Asian-associated ancestry cluster was reportedly below the roughly 620-donor mean in a later analysis.

The PCR ran on 60 Vbeta and 13 Jbeta primers. Per the study methods: As a later analysis found, there were approximately 80 million unique TCR beta chains, of which roughly 11 million were shared. Measured with immunoSEQ multiplex PCR; TCRdb has only the in-frame clones, and not every one. The V and J calls and clone size come from that table; D and trimming were worked out from the DNA. The data contain approximately 170,000 clones, roughly 79% of them singletons. The germline CDR1 and CDR2 sequences are SGDLS and YYNGEE. The V gene lost 0 bases and the J gene lost 1 base, with 4 bases spanning the gap. The CDR3 is 14 amino acids. Note on this clone: The antigen is unknown.

This chain connects TRBV9 to TRBJ2-2; D is ambiguous. This TCR was recovered from a woman aged 40 to 50 in good health and CMV-seronegative. Input material: PBMCs. CDR3 loop: CASSVGRNTGELFF. In DNA form, the CDR3 reads TGTGCCAGCAGCGTAGGCAGGAACACCGGGGAGCTGTTTTTT.